This is a list of T cell receptor beta chains from one sample in a study of blood T cell repertoires in COVID-19. Generated by immunoSEQ multiplex PCR, the TCRdb table keeps only in-frame clones and is missing some. This sample has under 75,000 clones, with 70% to 85% found just once. Sequenced: peripheral blood. These receptors were obtained from a woman in her sixties or seventies with acute or convalescent COVID-19. CDR3s include the opening cysteine and the closing phenylalanine or tryptophan. The D gene is left open where the match is weak. Some rows mark clone size as missing; the rest say once, few, many or name a class of expanded clone.

cdr3_nt | cdr3_aa | j_call | v_call | clone_size | d_call
TGTGCCAGCAGCTGGGGGCTCGAGACCCAGTACTTC | CASSWGLETQYF | TRBJ2-5 | TRBV11-2 | once | .
TGTGCCTGGAGTGCGAGGAATGAAAAACTGTTTTTT | CAWSARNEKLFF | TRBJ1-4 | TRBV30 | . | .
TGTGCCAGCAGCTTTTCGGGTGGGACAGGGTCGAGAGGAAACACCATATATTTT | CASSFSGGTGSRGNTIYF | TRBJ1-3 | TRBV5-8 | . | TRBD1
TGTGCCAGCAGCCCACAGGTGGGGGGGCTTAATGAGCAGTTCTTC | CASSPQVGGLNEQFF | TRBJ2-1 | TRBV6-5 | . | .
TGTGCCAGCAGCTTTGGGCGGGGGGGCCAGGAGACCCAGTACTTC | CASSFGRGGQETQYF | TRBJ2-5 | TRBV7-9 | . | TRBD2
TGCGCCAGCAGCCACGGGACAGTCGGAAACACCATATATTTT | CASSHGTVGNTIYF | TRBJ1-3 | TRBV5-1 | . | TRBD1
TGTGCCAGCAGCCACCCGAGGGCGGGACAGTTTTATGGCTACACCTTC | CASSHPRAGQFYGYTF | TRBJ1-2 | TRBV27 | . | TRBD1
TGTGCCAGCAGCTTCCAGGGCAGCTCCTATAATTCACCCCTCCACTTT | CASSFQGSSYNSPLHF | TRBJ1-6 | TRBV7-2 | . | .
TGTGCCAGCAGCCACCGTGGCCCCTACGAGCAGTACTTC | CASSHRGPYEQYF | TRBJ2-7 | TRBV28 | . | .
TGTGCCAGCAGCGAGCCGTTGTTCACAGATACGCAGTATTTT | CASSEPLFTDTQYF | TRBJ2-3 | TRBV9 | . | .
TGTGCCAGCAGCCGAGGTTGGCCTAGCGATAATTCACCCCTCCACTTT | CASSRGWPSDNSPLHF | TRBJ1-6 | TRBV3-1/TRBV3-2 | . | .
TGTGCCAGCAGCCAAGATAGGAGGGGGGGGCAGTATTTT | CASSQDRRGGQYF | TRBJ2-3 | TRBV3-1/TRBV3-2 | . | .
TGTGCCATTCAGGGGTATAGCAATCAGCCCCAGCATTTT | CAIQGYSNQPQHF | TRBJ1-5 | TRBV10-3 | . | .
TGTGCCTGGAGTGTACGGTCGGGGGGAGTAAATACGCAGTATTTT | CAWSVRSGGVNTQYF | TRBJ2-3 | TRBV30 | . | TRBD2
TGTGCCAGCAGTCGTCAAGACAGGGGGCTCGGGGCCAACGTCCTGACTTTC | CASSRQDRGLGANVLTF | TRBJ2-6 | TRBV6-6 | . | TRBD1
TGTGCCAGTAGTGCAATCGATTGGGGGGGCAATCAGCCCCAGCATTTT | CASSAIDWGGNQPQHF | TRBJ1-5 | TRBV19 | . | .
TGTGCCAGCAGCTCGGACTACGGTATCTATGGCTACACCTTC | CASSSDYGIYGYTF | TRBJ1-2 | TRBV7-9 | . | .
TGTGCCAGCAGCCAAGATTGGCAGGGGGCTTCACCCCTCCACTTT | CASSQDWQGASPLHF | TRBJ1-6 | TRBV3-1/TRBV3-2 | once | TRBD1
TGTGCCAGCAGTTTACTGCTAGCGGGGCGGCCCGAGGATACGCAGTATTTT | CASSLLLAGRPEDTQYF | TRBJ2-3 | TRBV28 | . | TRBD2
TGTGCCAGCAGGAGGCCGGGAACGGGGGAGACCCAGTACTTC | CASRRPGTGETQYF | TRBJ2-5 | TRBV27 | . | .
TGTGCCACCGAATCCCCCAGGGGCTGGGGGTATGGCTACACCTTC | CATESPRGWGYGYTF | TRBJ1-2 | TRBV24-1 | . | .
TGCGCCAGCAGCACAGGGTCCACAGATACGCAGTATTTT | CASSTGSTDTQYF | TRBJ2-3 | TRBV5-1 | . | .
TGCGCCAGCACCGGGCGGGGGGCTGAGCAGTTCTTC | CASTGRGAEQFF | TRBJ2-1 | TRBV4-1 | . | TRBD2
TGCGCCAGCAGCTATACTAGCGGGGGGGCCGGAGATACGCAGTATTTT | CASSYTSGGAGDTQYF | TRBJ2-3 | TRBV5-1 | . | TRBD2
TGTGCCAGCAGCGCAGGACAGGCTACTAATGAAAAACTGTTTTTT | CASSAGQATNEKLFF | TRBJ1-4 | TRBV11-2 | . | TRBD1
TGCGCCAGCAGTGAGTTTGGGCCCCGGCCAGGCTATGGCTACACCTTC | CASSEFGPRPGYGYTF | TRBJ1-2 | TRBV10-1 | . | .
TGTGCCAGCAGCTTAGGGGTCGGGGGTGGCACAGATACGCAGTATTTT | CASSLGVGGGTDTQYF | TRBJ2-3 | TRBV7-9 | . | .
TGTGCCAGCAGCCCTAGCGGGGGGGCGGACACCGGGGAGCTGTTTTTT | CASSPSGGADTGELFF | TRBJ2-2 | TRBV9 | . | TRBD2
TGTGCCAGCAGCATCTTCGGGACTAGCGGGTATAATGAGCAGTTCTTC | CASSIFGTSGYNEQFF | TRBJ2-1 | TRBV9 | few | TRBD2
TGTGCCAGCAGCGCCCCCGGGACAGACTATGGCTACACCTTC | CASSAPGTDYGYTF | TRBJ1-2 | TRBV5-6 | . | TRBD1
TGTGCCAGCAGTGCTGACTTCTATGGCTACACCTTC | CASSADFYGYTF | TRBJ1-2 | TRBV12-3/TRBV12-4 | . | .
TGTGCCACCGGATCGCAGGGAACAGATACGCAGTATTTT | CATGSQGTDTQYF | TRBJ2-3 | TRBV24-1 | many | .
TGTGCCAGCAGCCAACTCACCCTAGCGGGGGGTTTAAACACCGGGGAGCTGTTTTTT | CASSQLTLAGGLNTGELFF | TRBJ2-2 | TRBV3-1/TRBV3-2 | . | TRBD2
TGTGCCAGCAGCTCACTAGCGGGGTCGAGCACAGATACGCAGTATTTT | CASSSLAGSSTDTQYF | TRBJ2-3 | TRBV7-9 | once | TRBD2
TGTGCCAGCTCACTCTACCGGGACAGGGATGGCTACACCTTC | CASSLYRDRDGYTF | TRBJ1-2 | TRBV18 | . | TRBD1
TGTGCCAGCAGCTTGGGGGGGGGCCTCCTCGTAGGGAACACTGAAGCTTTCTTT | CASSLGGGLLVGNTEAFF | TRBJ1-1 | TRBV4-2 | . | .
TGTGCCAGCAGCGTAGAACAGGGGGAGGGGTTCTATGGCTACACCTTC | CASSVEQGEGFYGYTF | TRBJ1-2 | TRBV9 | . | TRBD1
TGTGCCAGCAGTGATAGGGGCAATGAAAAACTGTTTTTT | CASSDRGNEKLFF | TRBJ1-4 | TRBV25-1 | . | .
TGTGCCAGCAGGCTACAGGGTGAGAATTCACCCCTCCACTTT | CASRLQGENSPLHF | TRBJ1-6 | TRBV7-9 | . | .
TGTGCCAGCAGGAGTCAGGGGGCGAACACTGAAGCTTTCTTT | CASRSQGANTEAFF | TRBJ1-1 | TRBV25-1 | . | TRBD1
TGTGCCAGCAGTTTCGGCAGGGGCTCTATTGTGCAGTACTTC | CASSFGRGSIVQYF | TRBJ2-7 | TRBV27 | . | .
TGTGCCAGCAGCCCTGAACTAGCGGGGGGGCCAATTGAGCAGTTCTTC | CASSPELAGGPIEQFF | TRBJ2-1 | TRBV7-9 | . | TRBD2
TGTGCCAGCAGCTTACAGGGGTATGGGGGCAATCAGCCCCAGCATTTT | CASSLQGYGGNQPQHF | TRBJ1-5 | TRBV7-9 | . | .
TGTGCCAGCAGTTTCACCGGGGACTCCTACGAGCAGTACTTC | CASSFTGDSYEQYF | TRBJ2-7 | TRBV6-5 | once | .
TGTGCCAGCAGTGAAGCGCGGGTCGGTCAGCCCCAGCATTTT | CASSEARVGQPQHF | TRBJ1-5 | TRBV2 | few | .